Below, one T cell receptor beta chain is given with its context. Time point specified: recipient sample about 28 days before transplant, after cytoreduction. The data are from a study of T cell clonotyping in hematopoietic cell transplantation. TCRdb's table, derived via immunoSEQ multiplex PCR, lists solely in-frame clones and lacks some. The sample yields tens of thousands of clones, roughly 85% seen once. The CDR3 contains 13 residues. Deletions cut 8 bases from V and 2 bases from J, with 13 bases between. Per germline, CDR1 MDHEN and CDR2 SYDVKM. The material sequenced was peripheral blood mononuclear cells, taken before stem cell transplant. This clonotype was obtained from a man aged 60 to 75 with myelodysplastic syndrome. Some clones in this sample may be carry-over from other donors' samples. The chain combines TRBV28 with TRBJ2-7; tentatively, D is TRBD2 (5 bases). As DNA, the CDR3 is TGTGCCAGCGGCCTCCCCGGGGCCTACGAGCAGTACTTC. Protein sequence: CASGLPGAYEQYF.